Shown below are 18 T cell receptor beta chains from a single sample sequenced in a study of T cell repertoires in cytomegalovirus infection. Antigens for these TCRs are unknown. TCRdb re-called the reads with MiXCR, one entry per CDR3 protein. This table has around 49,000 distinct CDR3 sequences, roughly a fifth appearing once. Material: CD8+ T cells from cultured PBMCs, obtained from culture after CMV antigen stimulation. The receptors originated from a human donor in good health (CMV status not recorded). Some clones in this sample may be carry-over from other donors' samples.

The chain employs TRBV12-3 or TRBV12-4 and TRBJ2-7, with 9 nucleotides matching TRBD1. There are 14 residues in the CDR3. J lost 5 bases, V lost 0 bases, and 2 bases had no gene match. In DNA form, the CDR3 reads TGTGCCAGCAGTTTAGCCGGGACAGGGAACGAGCAGTACTTC. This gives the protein CASSLAGTGNEQYF.

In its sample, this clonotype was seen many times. The CDR3, as DNA: TGCGCCAGCAGCCAGACTAGCACCCAGGCAGATACGCAGTATTTT. This gives the protein CASSQTSTQADTQYF. This rearrangement joins TRBV4-1 to TRBJ2-3; 7 bases are a match to TRBD2. CDR3 length equals 15 residues. V lost 3 bases to trimming and J lost 4 bases; unmatched junction nucleotides: 7. Germline values: CDR1 MGHRA, CDR2 YSYEKL.

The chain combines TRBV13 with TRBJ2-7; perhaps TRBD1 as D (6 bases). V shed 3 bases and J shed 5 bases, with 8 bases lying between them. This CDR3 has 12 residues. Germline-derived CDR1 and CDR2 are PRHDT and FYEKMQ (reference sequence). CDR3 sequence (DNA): TGTGCCAGCAGCTTTACAGGGAACGAGCAGTACTTC. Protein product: CASSFTGNEQYF.

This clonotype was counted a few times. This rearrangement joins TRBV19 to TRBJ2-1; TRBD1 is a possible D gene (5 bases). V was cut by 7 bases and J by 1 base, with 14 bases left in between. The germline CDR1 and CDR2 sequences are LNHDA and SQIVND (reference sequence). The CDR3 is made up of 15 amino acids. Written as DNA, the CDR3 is TGTGCCAGTATGCAGGACATATCTTCCTACAATGAGCAGTTCTTC. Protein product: CASMQDISSYNEQFF.

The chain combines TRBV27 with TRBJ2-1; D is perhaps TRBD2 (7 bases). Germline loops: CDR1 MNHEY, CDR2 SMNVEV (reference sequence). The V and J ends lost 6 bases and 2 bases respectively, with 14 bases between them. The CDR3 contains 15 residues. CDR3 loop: CASSQRGAAYNEQFF. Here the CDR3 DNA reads TGTGCCAGCAGCCAACGGGGGGCGGCCTACAATGAGCAGTTCTTC.

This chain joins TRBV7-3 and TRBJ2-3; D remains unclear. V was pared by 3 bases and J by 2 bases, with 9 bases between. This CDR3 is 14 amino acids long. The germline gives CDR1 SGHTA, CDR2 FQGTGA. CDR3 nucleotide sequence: TGTGCCAGCAGCTTTGGGAAGACCACAGATACGCAGTATTTT. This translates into CASSFGKTTDTQYF.

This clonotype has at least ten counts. DNA for the CDR3: TGTGCCAGCAGCTTAGCGTCTCCCCCTGTTTCAGAGACCCAGTACTTC. It yields the protein CASSLASPPVSETQYF. The chain employs TRBV11-2 and TRBJ2-5; D gene ambiguous. The CDR3 runs 16 residues. The V and J ends lost 1 base and 4 bases respectively, with 16 bases between them. Germline-derived CDR1 and CDR2 are SGHAT and FQNNGV.

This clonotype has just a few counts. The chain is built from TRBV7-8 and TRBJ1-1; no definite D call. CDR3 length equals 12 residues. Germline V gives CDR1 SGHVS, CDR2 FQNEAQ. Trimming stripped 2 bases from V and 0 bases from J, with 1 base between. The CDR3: CASSLMNTEAFF. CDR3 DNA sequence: TGTGCCAGCAGCTTAATGAACACTGAAGCTTTCTTT.

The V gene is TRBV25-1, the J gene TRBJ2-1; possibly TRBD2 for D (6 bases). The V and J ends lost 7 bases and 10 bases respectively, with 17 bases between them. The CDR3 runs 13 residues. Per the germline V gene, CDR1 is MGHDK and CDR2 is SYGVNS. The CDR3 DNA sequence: TGTGCCAGCACCCCTATAGGCGGGAAAGAGCAGTTCTTC. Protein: CASTPIGGKEQFF.

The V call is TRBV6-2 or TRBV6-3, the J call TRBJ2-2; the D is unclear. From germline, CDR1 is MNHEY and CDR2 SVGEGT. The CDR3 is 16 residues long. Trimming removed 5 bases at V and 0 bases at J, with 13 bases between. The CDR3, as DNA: TGTGCCAGCAGTGGCTTTGCGGCAGCGAACACCGGGGAGCTGTTTTTT. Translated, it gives CASSGFAAANTGELFF.

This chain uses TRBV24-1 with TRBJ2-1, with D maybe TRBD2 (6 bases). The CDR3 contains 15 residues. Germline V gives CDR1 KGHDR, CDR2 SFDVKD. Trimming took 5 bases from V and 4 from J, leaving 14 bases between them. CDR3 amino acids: CATSGESAGYNEQFF. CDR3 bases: TGTGCCACCAGTGGGGAGTCTGCGGGATACAATGAGCAGTTCTTC.

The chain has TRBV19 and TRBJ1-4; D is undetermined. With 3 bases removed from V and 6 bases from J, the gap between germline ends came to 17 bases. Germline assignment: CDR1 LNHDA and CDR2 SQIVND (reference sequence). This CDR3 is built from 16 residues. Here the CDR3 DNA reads TGTGCCAGTAGTATTGCGCAGGACGTCCAGGATGAAAAACTGTTTTTT. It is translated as CASSIAQDVQDEKLFF. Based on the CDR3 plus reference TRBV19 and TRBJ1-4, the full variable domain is DGGITQSPKYLFRKEGQNVTLSCEQNLNHDAMYWYRQDPGQGLRLIYYSQIVNDFQKGDIAEGYSVSREKKESFPLTVTSAQKNPTAFYLCASSIAQDVQDEKLFFGSGTQLSVL.

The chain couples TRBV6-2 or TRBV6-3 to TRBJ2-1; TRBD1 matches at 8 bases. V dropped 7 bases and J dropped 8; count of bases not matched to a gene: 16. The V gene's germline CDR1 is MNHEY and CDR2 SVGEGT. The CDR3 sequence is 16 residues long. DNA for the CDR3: TGTGCCAGCACTCTACTGAGGACAGGGTTGTTGGATGAGCAGTTCTTC. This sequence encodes CASTLLRTGLLDEQFF.

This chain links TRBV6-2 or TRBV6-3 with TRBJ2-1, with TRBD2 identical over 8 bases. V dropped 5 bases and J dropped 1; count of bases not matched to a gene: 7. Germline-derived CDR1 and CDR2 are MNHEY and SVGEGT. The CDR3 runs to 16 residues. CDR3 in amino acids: CASSPRSGSSYNEQFF. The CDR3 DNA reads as TGTGCCAGCAGTCCTAGAAGCGGGAGTTCCTACAATGAGCAGTTCTTC.

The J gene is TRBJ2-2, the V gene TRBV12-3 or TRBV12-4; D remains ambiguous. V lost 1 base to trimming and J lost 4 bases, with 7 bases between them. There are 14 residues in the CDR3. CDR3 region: CASSLVAATGELFF. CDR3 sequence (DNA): TGTGCCAGCAGTTTAGTCGCGGCCACCGGGGAGCTGTTTTTT.

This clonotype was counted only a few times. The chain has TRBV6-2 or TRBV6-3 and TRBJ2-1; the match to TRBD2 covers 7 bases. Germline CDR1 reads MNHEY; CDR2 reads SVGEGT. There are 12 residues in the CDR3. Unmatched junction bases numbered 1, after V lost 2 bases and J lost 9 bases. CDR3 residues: CASSYPGGEQFF. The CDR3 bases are TGTGCCAGCAGTTACCCGGGGGGTGAGCAGTTCTTC.

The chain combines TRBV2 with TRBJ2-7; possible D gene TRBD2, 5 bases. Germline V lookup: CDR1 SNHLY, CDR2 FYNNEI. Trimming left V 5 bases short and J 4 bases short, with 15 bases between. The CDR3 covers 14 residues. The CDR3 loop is CASSYTGPGYEQYF. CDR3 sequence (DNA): TGTGCCAGCAGTTATACCGGGCCGGGGTACGAGCAGTACTTC.

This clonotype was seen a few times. For the CDR3, the DNA is TGTGCCAGCAGCTTTCGTCCATACACAGATACGCAGTATTTT. This translates into CASSFRPYTDTQYF. The chain carries TRBV11-2 and TRBJ2-3, with no clear D. The CDR3 has 14 amino acids. Trimming cost V 3 bases and J 2 bases, with 9 bases left between them. The germline gives CDR1 SGHAT, CDR2 FQNNGV. The variable domain in full, with the rest retrieved from reference TRBV11-2 and TRBJ2-3, is EAGVAQSPRYKIIEKRQSVAFWCNPISGHATLYWYQQILGQGPKLLIQFQNNGVVDDSQLPKDRFSAERLKGVDSTLKIQPAKLEDSAVYLCASSFRPYTDTQYFGPGTRLTVL.